A selection of T cell receptor beta chains follows, all from one sample in a study of T cell repertoires in cytomegalovirus infection. TCRdb re-analysed the reads in MiXCR, keeping a single row per CDR3 protein. The sample lists about 480,000 distinct CDR3 sequences, 30% to 35% seen once, with roughly 15% in the top ten. No antigen is known for these receptors. The material was cultured PBMCs, obtained from culture after CMV antigen stimulation. The source of these receptors is a human donor in good health (CMV status not recorded). Some clones in this sample may be carry-over from other donors' samples. CDR3s include the opening cysteine and the closing phenylalanine or tryptophan. A D gene is named only where the DNA matches it firmly. The size of a clone is reported for some rows only, either as once, few or many, or as a class for expanded clones.

CDR3: CASSQPDRIETEAFF
DNA: TGCGCCAGCAGCCAACCGGACAGGATCGAGACTGAAGCTTTCTTT
V: TRBV4-1
D: TRBD1
length: 15
size: few
J: TRBJ1-1

CDR3: CSVVPEGSEKLFF
DNA: TGCAGCGTTGTCCCGGAGGGAAGTGAAAAACTGTTTTTT
V: TRBV29-1
D: -
length: 13
size: -
J: TRBJ1-4

CDR3: CASGNGNTIYF
DNA: TGTGCCAGCGGAAATGGAAACACCATATATTTT
V: TRBV6-2/TRBV6-3
D: -
length: 11
size: few
J: TRBJ1-3

CDR3: CASRAIGTDTQYF
DNA: TGTGCCAGCAGGGCCATTGGGACAGATACGCAGTATTTT
V: TRBV7-8
D: -
length: 13
size: many
J: TRBJ2-3

CDR3: CASSIAQGRYQPQHF
DNA: TGTGCCAGCAGCATAGCACAGGGGAGGTATCAGCCCCAGCATTTT
V: TRBV7-2
D: TRBD1
length: 15
size: once
J: TRBJ1-5

CDR3: CASSPGGSGRILNEQFF
DNA: TGTGCCAGCAGTCCCGGGGGTAGCGGGCGGATACTCAATGAGCAGTTCTTC
V: TRBV2
D: TRBD2
length: 17
size: -
J: TRBJ2-1

CDR3: CASSYYVGVAQPQHF
DNA: TGTGCCAGCAGCTACTACGTGGGGGTAGCTCAGCCCCAGCATTTT
V: TRBV7-2
D: -
length: 15
size: -
J: TRBJ1-5

CDR3: CASSPGQDNEQFF
DNA: TGTGCCAGCAGTCCGGGACAGGACAATGAGCAGTTCTTC
V: TRBV28
D: TRBD1
length: 13
size: few
J: TRBJ2-1

CDR3: CASSQEGGSTYNEQFF
DNA: TGTGCCAGCAGCCAAGAAGGAGGGAGTACTTACAATGAGCAGTTCTTC
V: TRBV3-1
D: -
length: 16
size: -
J: TRBJ2-1

CDR3: CASSAYPSARDGGLFF
DNA: TGTGCCAGCAGCGCCTACCCGTCGGCGCGGGATGGGGGATTGTTTTTT
V: TRBV7-3
D: -
length: 16
size: -
J: TRBJ2-2

CDR3: CASSPAGGAKNIQYF
DNA: TGTGCCAGCAGCCCGGCAGGCGGAGCCAAAAACATTCAGTACTTC
V: TRBV7-2
D: -
length: 15
size: many
J: TRBJ2-4

CDR3: CASSIGLAAYDTDTQYF
DNA: TGCGCCAGCAGCATAGGACTAGCCGCCTATGACACAGATACGCAGTATTTT
V: TRBV5-1
D: TRBD2
length: 17
size: once
J: TRBJ2-3

CDR3: CASSYLDSRNSPLHF
DNA: TGTGCCAGCAGTTACCTGGACAGTAGGAATTCACCCCTCCACTTT
V: TRBV6-2/TRBV6-3
D: -
length: 15
size: -
J: TRBJ1-6

CDR3: CASSSEDLETQYF
DNA: TGTGCCAGCAGCTCTGAGGATTTAGAGACCCAGTACTTC
V: TRBV11-3
D: -
length: 13
size: -
J: TRBJ2-5

CDR3: CASSRGRTNTGELFF
DNA: TGTGCCAGCAGCCGAGGACGGACAAACACCGGGGAGCTGTTTTTT
V: TRBV11-2
D: -
length: 15
size: -
J: TRBJ2-2

CDR3: CASSLGPSPYNEQFF
DNA: TGTGCCAGCAGTTTAGGTCCCTCACCGTACAATGAGCAGTTCTTC
V: TRBV28
D: -
length: 15
size: -
J: TRBJ2-1

CDR3: CASRADMGSETQYF
DNA: TGTGCCAGCAGGGCGGATATGGGGTCCGAGACCCAGTACTTC
V: TRBV28
D: -
length: 14
size: few
J: TRBJ2-5

CDR3: CASSYSYGVDEQYF
DNA: TGTGCCAGCAGTTACTCGTACGGGGTCGACGAGCAGTACTTC
V: TRBV6-5
D: -
length: 14
size: few
J: TRBJ2-7

CDR3: CSAIGRGPTDTQYF
DNA: TGCAGTGCTATCGGCAGGGGGCCCACAGATACGCAGTATTTT
V: TRBV20-1
D: TRBD1
length: 14
size: -
J: TRBJ2-3

CDR3: CASSAGLAGGTDTQYF
DNA: TGTGCCAGCAGCGCCGGACTAGCGGGAGGTACAGATACGCAGTATTTT
V: TRBV7-2
D: TRBD2
length: 16
size: many
J: TRBJ2-3

CDR3: CATSGGQGTEAFF
DNA: TGTGCCACCAGTGGGGGCCAAGGCACTGAAGCTTTCTTT
V: TRBV24-1
D: -
length: 13
size: once
J: TRBJ1-1

CDR3: CASSYSDGSRSDTQYF
DNA: TGTGCCAGCAGTTACTCGGACGGGAGTAGATCAGATACGCAGTATTTT
V: TRBV6-5
D: -
length: 16
size: -
J: TRBJ2-3

CDR3: CASSYSMSEQGSYNEQFF
DNA: TGTGCCAGCAGTTACTCGATGTCCGAACAGGGCTCCTACAATGAGCAGTTCTTC
V: TRBV6-6
D: -
length: 18
size: few
J: TRBJ2-1

CDR3: CASPGGREDNNEQFF
DNA: TGTGCCAGCCCCGGGGGTCGGGAAGACAACAATGAGCAGTTCTTC
V: TRBV6-6
D: -
length: 15
size: -
J: TRBJ2-1

CDR3: CASSGGEYSNQPQHF
DNA: TGTGCCAGCAGTGGTGGGGAGTATAGCAATCAGCCCCAGCATTTT
V: TRBV12-3/TRBV12-4
D: -
length: 15
size: -
J: TRBJ1-5

CDR3: CASSLGQGGGYIQYF
DNA: TGTGCCAGCAGCTTAGGACAGGGGGGCGGATACATTCAGTACTTC
V: TRBV7-2
D: TRBD1
length: 15
size: -
J: TRBJ2-4

CDR3: CASSTFSGTEAFF
DNA: TGTGCCAGTAGTACGTTTAGCGGCACTGAAGCTTTCTTT
V: TRBV19
D: -
length: 13
size: few
J: TRBJ1-1

CDR3: CATSGSDRGLGDEQFF
DNA: TGTGCCACCAGTGGTTCGGACAGGGGGCTTGGCGATGAGCAGTTCTTC
V: TRBV24-1
D: TRBD1
length: 16
size: -
J: TRBJ2-1

CDR3: CASSSDPSGTEYGYTF
DNA: TGTGCCAGCAGCTCAGACCCCTCCGGGACGGAATATGGCTACACCTTC
V: TRBV7-2
D: -
length: 16
size: many
J: TRBJ1-2

CDR3: CASSPWTDLNIQYF
DNA: TGTGCCAGCAGCCCCTGGACAGATTTAAACATTCAGTACTTC
V: TRBV7-9
D: -
length: 14
size: -
J: TRBJ2-4

CDR3: CASREIAGGTGELFF
DNA: TGTGCCAGCAGAGAGATAGCGGGAGGGACCGGGGAGCTGTTTTTT
V: TRBV7-2
D: TRBD2
length: 15
size: many
J: TRBJ2-2

CDR3: CASNRGRQVGEAFF
DNA: TGTGCCAGCAACAGGGGGCGTCAAGTCGGTGAAGCTTTCTTT
V: TRBV19
D: TRBD1
length: 14
size: -
J: TRBJ1-1

CDR3: CASSLSRGRATDEQFF
DNA: TGTGCCAGCAGCTTAAGTCGCGGGAGGGCCACGGATGAGCAGTTCTTC
V: TRBV7-9
D: TRBD2
length: 16
size: -
J: TRBJ2-1

CDR3: CASSQGDRYRMMQPQHF
DNA: TGTGCCAGCAGTCAGGGGGACCGTTATCGTATGATGCAGCCCCAGCATTTT
V: TRBV28
D: TRBD1
length: 17
size: many
J: TRBJ1-5

CDR3: CASRRPDSLAKNIQYF
DNA: TGTGCCAGCAGACGACCGGACAGCCTAGCCAAAAACATTCAGTACTTC
V: TRBV7-2
D: -
length: 16
size: many
J: TRBJ2-4

CDR3: CASSATRQGGTEAFF
DNA: TGTGCCAGCAGTGCGACGCGGCAGGGGGGCACTGAAGCTTTCTTT
V: TRBV5-6
D: TRBD1
length: 15
size: -
J: TRBJ1-1

CDR3: CASGPTLGQGRNTEAFF
DNA: TGTGCTAGTGGTCCCACTCTGGGACAGGGTCGGAACACTGAAGCTTTCTTT
V: TRBV12-5
D: TRBD1
length: 17
size: many
J: TRBJ1-1

CDR3: CASSWGTSGGNEQFF
DNA: TGTGCCAGCAGCTGGGGGACTAGCGGGGGTAATGAGCAGTTCTTC
V: TRBV5-4
D: TRBD2
length: 15
size: few
J: TRBJ2-1

CDR3: CASSDTTNSGANVLTF
DNA: TGTGCCAGTTCCGATACGACAAACTCTGGGGCCAACGTCCTGACTTTC
V: TRBV3-1
D: -
length: 16
size: few
J: TRBJ2-6

CDR3: CASSTGTSAQETQYF
DNA: TGTGCCAGCAGTACCGGGACTAGCGCTCAAGAGACCCAGTACTTC
V: TRBV12-3/TRBV12-4
D: TRBD2
length: 15
size: -
J: TRBJ2-5

CDR3: CATSDFGRGTDTQYF
DNA: TGTGCCACCAGTGATTTCGGGCGCGGCACAGATACGCAGTATTTT
V: TRBV24-1
D: -
length: 15
size: few
J: TRBJ2-3

CDR3: CASSSVADLTDTQYF
DNA: TGTGCCAGCAGTTCGGTAGCGGACCTCACAGATACGCAGTATTTT
V: TRBV6-2/TRBV6-3
D: -
length: 15
size: few
J: TRBJ2-3

CDR3: CASSLSLWSFFSGANVLTF
DNA: TGTGCCAGCAGTTTATCACTCTGGTCCTTCTTCTCTGGGGCCAACGTCCTGACTTTC
V: TRBV28
D: -
length: 19
size: -
J: TRBJ2-6